These 7 T cell receptor beta chains were sequenced from one sample in a study of blood T cell repertoires in COVID-19. The repertoire was sequenced with immunoSEQ multiplex PCR; TCRdb's copy has only in-frame clones and lacks some. Of fewer than 200,000 clones in the sample, around 82% are singletons; the top ten hold about 1.2%. The sequenced material came from peripheral blood. These receptor sequences come from a man aged 55 to 70 who had recovered from COVID-19.

The gene calls are TRBV7-9 and TRBJ2-2; tentative D call: TRBD1 (6 bases). This CDR3 has 16 residues. Deletions cut 5 bases from V and 0 bases from J, with 13 bases between. Germline V CDR1 and CDR2: SEHNR, FQNEAQ (reference sequence). In DNA, the CDR3 is TGTGCCAGCAGCCCTGGACAGATTTCGAACACCGGGGAGCTGTTTTTT. It codes for CASSPGQISNTGELFF.

A few counts support this clone. V gene TRBV27 combines with J gene TRBJ2-1; 10 bases align to TRBD2. Looked up from germline, CDR1 is MNHEY and CDR2 is SMNVEV (reference sequence). The CDR3 is made up of 18 amino acids. V shed 3 bases, J shed 0 bases, and the junction held 8 bases outside the gene matches. In DNA, the CDR3 is TGTGCCAGCAGTTTGGGGCTAGCGGGGGATAGCTCCTACAATGAGCAGTTCTTC. This codes for CASSLGLAGDSSYNEQFF.

This clone occurred a few times. The chain is built from TRBV9 and TRBJ1-1, with 11 positions matching TRBD1. V lost 2 bases and J lost 5; bases outside the gene matches: 2. CDR1 and CDR2 from the germline V gene are SGDLS and YYNGEE. The CDR3 consists of 14 residues. The CDR3 loop is CASSVRDRGTEAFF. The CDR3 DNA follows: TGTGCCAGCAGCGTCCGGGACAGGGGGACTGAAGCTTTCTTT. The variable domain in full, with the rest retrieved from reference TRBV9 and TRBJ1-1, is DSGVTQTPKHLITATGQRVTLRCSPRSGDLSVYWYQQSLDQGLQFLIQYYNGEERAKGNILERFSAQQFPDLHSELNLSSLELGDSALYFCASSVRDRGTEAFFGQGTRLTVV.

J is TRBJ2-5 and V is TRBV27, with TRBD1 matching 9 bases. Losses at the gene ends were 3 bases for V and 2 bases for J; bases not matched to a gene: 1. CDR3 length: 14 residues. Germline V gene lookup returns CDR1 MNHEY and CDR2 SMNVEV (reference sequence). CDR3 bases: TGTGCCAGCAGTTTCGACAGGGGGCAAGAGACCCAGTACTTC. The encoded protein is CASSFDRGQETQYF.

There are a few counts of this clone. This chain uses TRBV9 with TRBJ1-5; D perhaps matches TRBD1 (5 bases). Per germline, CDR1 SGDLS and CDR2 YYNGEE. This CDR3 comprises 14 residues. Trimming shortened V by 4 bases and J by 3 bases, and 11 bases separated the two germline ends. CDR3 in amino acids: CASSPGGYNQPQHF. The CDR3 DNA reads as TGTGCCAGCAGCCCCGGGGGGTACAATCAGCCCCAGCATTTT.

The chain employs TRBV7-2 and TRBJ1-4; 8 nucleotides agree with TRBD1. CDR1 is SGHTA and CDR2 is FQGNSA in the germline V gene. J gave up 5 bases and V 3 bases, and 2 bases lay outside the gene matches. The CDR3 covers 14 residues. The chain's CDR3 is CASSLDRVNEKLFF. As DNA, the CDR3 is TGTGCCAGCAGCTTGGACAGGGTCAATGAAAAACTGTTTTTT.

This chain links TRBV30 with TRBJ1-6; TRBD1 is a possible D gene (6 bases). V was cut by 3 bases and J by 2 bases, with 20 bases left in between. The CDR3 is made up of 18 amino acids. Germline V gene sequence: CDR1 GTSNPN, CDR2 SVGIG (reference sequence). The CDR3 DNA sequence: TGTGCCTGGAGGGAAAATAACAGGGATCTGGCCTATAATTCACCCCTCCACTTT. Its protein product is CAWRENNRDLAYNSPLHF.